The 31 T cell receptor beta chains in this list originate from one sample, sequenced in a study of CXCR3-negative and CXCR3-positive naive CD8 T cells. Study observations and caveats: Naive CXCR3-positive cells had TRB CDR3s more hydrophobic than those of CXCR3-negative naive cells.

Carrying UMI labels, the TRB cDNA libraries were prepared through 5' RACE. For each CDR3 protein, TCRdb gives one entry from its re-call of the 5' RACE reads, without DNA. The clone table shows approximately 140,000 distinct CDR3 sequences, with the ten largest holding about 0.28%. No cognate antigen is known for these TCRs. What was sequenced was naive CXCR3+ CD8+ T cells from blood. Sample subset: CD45RO-CCR7+CD27+CD95- naive CD8+ T cells expressing CXCR3 (TNR3+). These receptors came from a human donor in good health. Some clones in this sample may be carry-over from other donors' samples.

The chain links TRBV6-5 to TRBJ1-5. CDR3 length: 16 residues. Germline loops: CDR1 MNHEY, CDR2 SVGAGI. This chain's CDR3 is CASSPGVSGTDQPQHF.

This chain uses TRBV12-3 or TRBV12-4 with TRBJ2-1. The CDR3 runs 14 residues. CDR3 region: CASSTAARPNEQFF.

The chain uses TRBV4-3 and TRBJ2-5; TCRdb's D call of TRBD1 is untestable without DNA. CDR1 LGHNA and CDR2 YSLEER come from the germline V gene. The CDR3 sequence is 13 residues long. CDR3 residues: CASSQKGGGTQYF.

The chain has TRBV14 and TRBJ2-3. This CDR3 region has 16 residues. The germline gives CDR1 SGHDN, CDR2 FVKESK. This CDR3 is CASSKPGLPSTDTQYF.

The CDR3 loop reads CARSSWTGDNYGYTF. The J gene is TRBJ1-2, the V gene TRBV5-1; TCRdb gives TRBD1 as the D gene, but with no DNA this cannot be confirmed. The CDR3 runs 15 residues. CDR1 and CDR2 (germline): SGHRS, YFSETQ.

V and J are TRBV2 and TRBJ1-5. The germline V gene has CDR1 SNHLY and CDR2 FYNNEI. CDR3 length: 14 amino acids. CDR3 in amino acids: CASSAEGHNQPQHF.

The gene calls are TRBV5-1 and TRBJ2-1. Germline CDR1 reads SGHRS; CDR2 reads YFSETQ. This CDR3 region has 13 residues. This CDR3 reads CASKRDSYNEQFF.

The chain is built from TRBV28 and TRBJ2-5; the TRBD2 assignment by TCRdb is unverifiable without DNA. In germline, CDR1 is MDHEN, CDR2 SYDVKM. There are 16 residues in the CDR3. The chain's CDR3 is CASSFSPSGSRETQYF.

This chain joins TRBV4-3 and TRBJ2-7. Germline CDR1 and CDR2: LGHNA and YSLEER. This CDR3 region has 16 residues. This CDR3 is CASRQDLGQVGYEQYF.

The chain couples TRBV12-3 or TRBV12-4 to TRBJ2-3; checking the TCRdb D call of TRBD1 is not possible without DNA. The CDR3 consists of 15 residues. CDR3: CASSSKGARIDTQYF.

The chain has TRBV12-3 or TRBV12-4 and TRBJ2-7; with no DNA, the TCRdb D assignment of TRBD2 cannot be verified. The CDR3 extends over 13 amino acids. This CDR3 reads CASSLSSGYEQYF.

This chain connects TRBV29-1 to TRBJ2-3; TCRdb names TRBD1, which stays unverified in the absence of DNA. The CDR3 covers 15 residues. In germline, CDR1 is SQVTM, CDR2 ANQGSEA. CDR3 sequence: CSVDGTGSWTDTQYF.

The CDR3: CATSGSYGGTYEQYF. The chain carries TRBV15 and TRBJ2-7; there is no DNA to check the TCRdb D call of TRBD1. The germline gives CDR1 LNHNV, CDR2 YYDKDF (reference sequence). The CDR3 consists of 15 residues.

This chain uses TRBV20-1 with TRBJ1-3. Germline V gives CDR1 DFQATT, CDR2 SNEGSKA (reference sequence). The CDR3 consists of 15 residues. The CDR3 reads CSARDWRSSGNTIYF.

CDR3 region: CASSLARGPEQYF. The chain couples TRBV7-9 to TRBJ2-7; lacking DNA, the TRBD1 call made by TCRdb goes unchecked. CDR3 length: 13 amino acids. Germline V gives CDR1 SEHNR, CDR2 FQNEAQ (reference sequence).

The V gene is TRBV12-5, the J gene TRBJ2-5; TCRdb gives TRBD2 as the D gene, but with no DNA this cannot be confirmed. This CDR3 region has 15 residues. The V gene's germline CDR1 is LGHNT and CDR2 FRNRAP. The CDR3 protein is CASGKRDSGQETQYF.

The chain carries TRBV12-3 or TRBV12-4 and TRBJ1-1; TCRdb outputs TRBD1, but without DNA this stays unchecked. The CDR3 consists of 13 residues. The CDR3 loop is CASSLKNSQGAFF.

The CDR3 here is CDSSFTGLSTDTQYF. The chain is built from TRBV7-6 and TRBJ2-3; TCRdb indicates TRBD2, and absent DNA this call remains unverified. The CDR3 consists of 15 residues. Germline V gives CDR1 SGHVS, CDR2 FNYEAQ.

The chain joins TRBV6-6 to TRBJ2-1. The CDR3 contains 11 residues. Germline V gene sequence: CDR1 MNHNY, CDR2 SVGAGI (reference sequence). The CDR3 is CASSAVDEQFF.

J is TRBJ2-7 and V is TRBV29-1; TCRdb selects TRBD1, and the lack of DNA leaves this call unchecked. CDR1 is SQVTM, CDR2 ANQGSEA, per germline. CDR3 length: 13 residues. The CDR3 protein is CSVDSGEDYEQYF.

This rearrangement joins TRBV20-1 to TRBJ2-5; checking the TCRdb D call of TRBD1 is not possible without DNA. This CDR3 has 15 amino acids. Per the germline V gene, CDR1 is DFQATT and CDR2 is SNEGSKA (reference sequence). CDR3 sequence reads: CSARDPLTNQETQYF.

CDR3 in amino acids: CSDFRQGRTEAFF. The chain recombines TRBV29-1 with TRBJ1-1; TCRdb returns TRBD1, unconfirmable since there is no DNA. Per germline, CDR1 SQVTM and CDR2 ANQGSEA. The CDR3 extends over 13 amino acids.

The gene calls are TRBV20-1 and TRBJ2-1; there is no DNA to check the TCRdb D call of TRBD2. Germline CDR1 and CDR2: DFQATT and SNEGSKA (reference sequence). The CDR3 extends over 18 amino acids. CDR3 amino acids: CSARDFRLRGGVYNEQFF.

The chain uses TRBV7-9 and TRBJ2-5; the TRBD1 assignment by TCRdb is unverifiable without DNA. The CDR3 extends over 16 amino acids. Germline CDR1 and CDR2: SEHNR and FQNEAQ (reference sequence). CDR3 sequence: CASSFATGGAEETQYF. Full variable domain (outside the CDR3, taken from reference TRBV7-9 and TRBJ2-5): DTGVSQNPRHKITKRGQNVTFRCDPISEHNRLYWYRQTLGQGPEFLTYFQNEAQLEKSRLLSDRFSAERPKGSFSTLEIQRTEQGDSAMYLCASSFATGGAEETQYFGPGTRLLVL.

The chain employs TRBV20-1 and TRBJ1-1; the TRBD1 assignment by TCRdb is unverifiable without DNA. The germline V gene has CDR1 DFQATT and CDR2 SNEGSKA (reference sequence). The CDR3 is 11 residues long. The CDR3 sequence: CSAPRTDEAFF.

The chain's CDR3 is CSVGRVVLYEQYF. The rearrangement links TRBV29-1 to TRBJ2-7. The CDR3 consists of 13 residues. Germline V gene lookup returns CDR1 SQVTM and CDR2 ANQGSEA.

The chain is built from TRBV20-1 and TRBJ2-7; TCRdb's D gene call, TRBD1, goes unchecked for lack of DNA. CDR1 is DFQATT and CDR2 is SNEGSKA in the germline V gene (reference sequence). This CDR3 has 14 amino acids. CDR3 in amino acids: CSRTTGERPYEQYF.

The CDR3 is CASSLVGDETQYF. The chain is built from TRBV7-9 and TRBJ2-5. The CDR3 length is 13 residues. Per germline, CDR1 SEHNR and CDR2 FQNEAQ (reference sequence).

The rearrangement links TRBV10-3 to TRBJ1-2; no DNA is available, so the TRBD1 call from TCRdb remains unchecked. This CDR3 has 16 residues. Germline values: CDR1 ENHRY, CDR2 SYGVKD. CDR3 in amino acids: CAINSPLAGGNYGYTF.

The CDR3 is CASSYPTVEQYF. The genes are TRBV5-1 and TRBJ2-7. Germline assignment: CDR1 SGHRS and CDR2 YFSETQ. CDR3 length equals 12 residues.

This rearrangement joins TRBV14 to TRBJ2-1; TCRdb lists TRBD2, though no DNA is available to test this call. The CDR3 is 18 amino acids. Germline values: CDR1 SGHDN, CDR2 FVKESK. The CDR3 spells CASSQEGPVGLTGNEQFF.